This TCR beta chain was recorded in a study of immune evolution from preneoplasia to lung adenocarcinoma. Study-wide points: Highest clonality occurred in KRAS-mutant, not EGFR-mutant or double wild-type, nodules.

The count of this clone is one. Antigen unknown. Generated by immunoSEQ multiplex PCR, the TCRdb table keeps only in-frame clones and is missing some. This sample has roughly 38,000 clones, with 74% found just once. Unmatched junction bases numbered 5, after V lost 4 bases and J lost 5 bases. The CDR3 contains 14 residues. From germline, CDR1 is SGDLS and CDR2 YYNGEE. This sequence was found in a person between 55 and 70 years old with lung adenocarcinoma. Material for sequencing was FFPE invasive lung adenocarcinoma tissue. The J gene is TRBJ1-5, the V gene TRBV9; 8 bases are shared with TRBD1. The CDR3 DNA is TGTGCCAGCAGCTTGGGACAGGCAGATCAGCCCCAGCATTTT. Protein: CASSLGQADQPQHF.